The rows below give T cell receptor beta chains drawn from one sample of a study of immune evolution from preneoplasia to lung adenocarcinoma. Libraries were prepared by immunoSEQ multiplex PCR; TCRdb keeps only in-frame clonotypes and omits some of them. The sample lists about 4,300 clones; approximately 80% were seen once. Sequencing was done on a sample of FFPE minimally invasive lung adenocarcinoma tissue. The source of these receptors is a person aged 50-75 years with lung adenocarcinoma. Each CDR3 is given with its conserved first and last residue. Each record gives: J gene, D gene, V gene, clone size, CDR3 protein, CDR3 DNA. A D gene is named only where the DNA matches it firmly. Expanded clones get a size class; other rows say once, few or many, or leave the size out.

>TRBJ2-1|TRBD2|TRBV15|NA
CATSRGRTSGGAGIF
TGTGCCACCAGCAGAGGGAGGACTAGCGGGGGGGCCGGGATCTTC
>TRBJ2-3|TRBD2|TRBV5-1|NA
CASSLGSGGAGDTQYF
TGCGCCAGCAGCTTGGGAAGCGGGGGGGCCGGAGATACGCAGTATTTT
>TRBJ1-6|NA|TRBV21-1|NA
CASSKVSGHNLHF
TGTGCCAGCAGCAAAGTATCGGGACATAACCTCCACTTT
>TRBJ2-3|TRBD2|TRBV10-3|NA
CAIRASGRATTDTQYF
TGTGCCATCAGAGCTAGCGGGAGGGCCACCACAGATACGCAGTATTTT
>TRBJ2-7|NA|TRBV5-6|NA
CASSLDGGRNEQYF
TGTGCCAGCAGCTTGGATGGAGGGCGGAACGAGCAGTACTTC
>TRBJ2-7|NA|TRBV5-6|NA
CASSLEWQGRSYEQYF
TGTGCCAGCAGCTTGGAATGGCAGGGGCGATCCTACGAGCAGTACTTC
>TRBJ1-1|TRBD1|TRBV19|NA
CATTTGGFLLDTEAFF
TGTGCCACCACGACAGGGGGCTTTTTATTGGACACTGAAGCTTTCTTT
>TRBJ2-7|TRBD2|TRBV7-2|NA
CASSPGLANTYEQYF
TGTGCCAGCAGCCCGGGACTAGCGAACACCTACGAGCAGTACTTC
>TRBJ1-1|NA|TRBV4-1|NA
CASSYDAGNTEAFF
TGCGCCAGCAGCTACGACGCTGGGAACACTGAAGCTTTCTTT
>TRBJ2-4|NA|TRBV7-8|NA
CATSDGGKNIQYF
TGTGCCACTTCGGACGGCGGCAAAAACATTCAGTACTTC
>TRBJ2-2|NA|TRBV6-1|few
CASRVAMAGELFF
TGTGCCAGCAGGGTCGCGATGGCCGGGGAGCTGTTTTTT
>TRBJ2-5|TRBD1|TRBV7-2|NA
CASSLATGGETQYF
TGTGCCAGCAGCTTAGCGACAGGGGGAGAGACCCAGTACTTC
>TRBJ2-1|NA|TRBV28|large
CASSYLGSEDNEQFF
TGTGCCAGCAGTTACCTAGGATCGGAAGACAATGAGCAGTTCTTC
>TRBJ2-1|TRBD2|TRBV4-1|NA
CASSQGAGGSRFGDEQFF
TGCGCCAGCAGCCAAGGAGCGGGGGGGTCTAGGTTTGGGGATGAGCAGTTCTTC
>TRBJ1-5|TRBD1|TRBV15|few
CATSRGTGERYSNQPQHF
TGTGCCACCAGCAGAGGGACAGGGGAGCGATATAGCAATCAGCCCCAGCATTTT
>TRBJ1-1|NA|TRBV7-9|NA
CASSFDPMNTEAFF
TGTGCCAGCAGTTTTGACCCTATGAACACTGAAGCTTTCTTT
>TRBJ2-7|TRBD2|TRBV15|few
CATSRAGEGIYEQYF
TGTGCCACCAGCAGAGCCGGGGAGGGCATCTACGAGCAGTACTTC
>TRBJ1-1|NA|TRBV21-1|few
CASSKTVRESIGGEAFF
TGTGCCAGCAGCAAGACAGTGAGGGAGTCTATTGGGGGAGAAGCTTTCTTT
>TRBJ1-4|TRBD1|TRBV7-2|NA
CASSPGTGTEKLFF
TGTGCCAGCAGCCCCGGGACAGGGACTGAAAAACTGTTTTTT
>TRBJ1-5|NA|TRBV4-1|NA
CASSQVPQSSNQPQHF
TGCGCCAGCAGCCAAGTACCGCAAAGTAGCAATCAGCCCCAGCATTTT
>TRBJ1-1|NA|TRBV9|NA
CASSVGQVNTEAFF
TGTGCCAGCAGCGTAGGACAGGTGAACACTGAAGCTTTCTTT
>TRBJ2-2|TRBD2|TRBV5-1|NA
CASSLRTSGGTGELFF
TGCGCCAGCAGCTTGCGGACTAGCGGGGGTACCGGGGAGCTGTTTTTT
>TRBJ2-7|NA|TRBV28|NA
CASSHRAGPRDEQYF
TGTGCCAGCAGCCACCGGGCGGGACCCCGGGACGAGCAGTACTTC
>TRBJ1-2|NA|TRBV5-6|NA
CASSPGTYNYGYTF
TGTGCCAGCAGCCCCGGGACGTATAACTATGGCTACACCTTC
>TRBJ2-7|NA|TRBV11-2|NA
CASRRGTGPYEQYF
TGTGCCAGCAGGCGGGGGACAGGCCCCTACGAGCAGTACTTC
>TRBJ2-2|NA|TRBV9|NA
CASRPCGELFF
TGTGCCAGCAGGCCTTGTGGGGAGCTGTTTTTT
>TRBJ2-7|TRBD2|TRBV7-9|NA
CASSLTSAGVGEQYF
TGTGCCAGCAGCTTAACGTCAGCGGGAGTGGGGGAGCAGTACTTC
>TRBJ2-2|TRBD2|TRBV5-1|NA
CASSNSGGNTGELFF
TGCGCCAGCAGCAATAGCGGGGGTAACACCGGGGAGCTGTTTTTT
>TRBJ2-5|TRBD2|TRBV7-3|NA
CASSQSGSQETQYF
TGTGCCAGCAGCCAGAGCGGGAGCCAAGAGACCCAGTACTTC
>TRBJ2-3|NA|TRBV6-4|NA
CASSERSTDTQYF
TGTGCCAGCAGTGAACGCAGCACAGATACGCAGTATTTT
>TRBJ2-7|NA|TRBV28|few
CASSSGREPYEQYF
TGTGCCAGCAGTTCGGGACGAGAACCTTACGAGCAGTACTTC